This T cell receptor beta chain was recovered during a study of control samples from healthy donors and cancer patients. CDR1 is SNHLY, CDR2 FYNNEI, per germline. The V gene lost 6 bases and the J gene lost 6 bases, with 12 bases spanning the gap. The CDR3 contains 14 residues. Profiling relied on immunoSEQ multiplex PCR, and the TCRdb table lists in-frame clones only, not all of them. The sample lists more than 100,000 clones; 80% to 95% were seen once. This TCR derives from a young man in good health. The J gene is TRBJ1-6, the V gene TRBV2; D unresolved. Sample: blood. The chain's CDR3 is CASSSTGVNSPLHF. The CDR3 DNA follows: TGTGCCAGCAGCTCTACCGGGGTTAATTCACCCCTCCACTTT.